This TCR beta chain was profiled in a study of OX40 agonist ivuxolimab in advanced cancers. Study-wide context: Patients received the agonistic anti-OX40 (CD134) antibody ivuxolimab. With a range of roughly 20 to 90, age averaged about 59 years, and around 83% were male. In three patients, partial responses were observed, one with hepatocellular carcinoma and two with cutaneous melanoma.

Data came from immunoSEQ multiplex PCR; TCRdb stores just in-frame clones and leaves some out. The profile shows about 38,000 clones, around four fifths of them singletons. Sampling of blood occurred at baseline, cycle 4 day 1, and cycle 7 day 1. CDR3 length: 13 amino acids. CDR1 and CDR2 (germline): MDHEN, SYDVKM. The germline V and J ends were trimmed by 3 bases and 2 bases, with 8 bases remaining between them. The source was CD4+ or CD8+ T cells sorted from blood, collected in a trial of the OX40 agonist ivuxolimab. This clonotype was sampled from an adult with an advanced solid tumor such as melanoma, head and neck, liver or kidney cancer. This chain connects TRBV28 to TRBJ2-7; no reliable D call. CDR3 DNA sequence: TGTGCCAGCAGTTTTGCCACCACCTACGAGCAGTACTTC. This sequence encodes CASSFATTYEQYF.